This TCR beta chain was recovered during a study of cytomegalovirus exposure and HLA in healthy donors. Study-level results: In vitro testing confirmed three CMV-associated chains as specific for CMV antigens. CMV serostatus was the sole immune exposure information available. Later on, a genetic analysis was performed. It linked a missense variant in DCLRE1C with V- and J-gene trimming of TCR beta.

About this clone itself: Antigen unknown.

60 Vbeta and 13 Jbeta primers were used in PCR. Libraries were prepared by immunoSEQ multiplex PCR; TCRdb keeps only in-frame clonotypes and omits some of them. The profile covers some 140,000 clones, with 65% to 80% appearing a single time and under 1.5% taken by the ten largest. The specimen sequenced was PBMCs. This TCR came from a male donor in good health and CMV-seropositive.

CDR3 DNA: TGTGCCAGCAGTTTAGGGGCCAACACTGAAGCTTTCTTT. Translation gives CASSLGANTEAFF. J is TRBJ1-1 and V is TRBV27, with D perhaps matching TRBD1 (5 bases). The CDR3 has 13 amino acids. From germline, CDR1 is MNHEY and CDR2 SMNVEV (reference sequence). V was cut by 2 bases and J by 2 bases, with 6 bases left in between.